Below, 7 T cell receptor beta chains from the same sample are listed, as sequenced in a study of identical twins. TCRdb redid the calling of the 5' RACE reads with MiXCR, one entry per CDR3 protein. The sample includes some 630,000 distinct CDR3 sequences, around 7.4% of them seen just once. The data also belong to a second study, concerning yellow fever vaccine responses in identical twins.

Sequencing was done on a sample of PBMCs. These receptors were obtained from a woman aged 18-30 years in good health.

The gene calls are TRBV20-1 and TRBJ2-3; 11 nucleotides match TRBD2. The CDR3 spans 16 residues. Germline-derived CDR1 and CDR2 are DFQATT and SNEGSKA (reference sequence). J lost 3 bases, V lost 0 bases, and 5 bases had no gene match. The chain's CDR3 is CSARDPPSGRTDTQYF. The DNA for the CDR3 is TGCAGTGCTAGAGATCCTCCTAGCGGGAGGACAGATACGCAGTATTTT.

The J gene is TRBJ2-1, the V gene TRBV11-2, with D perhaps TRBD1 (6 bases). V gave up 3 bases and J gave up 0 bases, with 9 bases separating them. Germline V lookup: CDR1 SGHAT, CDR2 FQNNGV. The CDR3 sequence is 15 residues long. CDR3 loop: CASSFQGRSYNEQFF. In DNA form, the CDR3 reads TGTGCCAGCAGCTTTCAGGGGCGCTCCTACAATGAGCAGTTCTTC.

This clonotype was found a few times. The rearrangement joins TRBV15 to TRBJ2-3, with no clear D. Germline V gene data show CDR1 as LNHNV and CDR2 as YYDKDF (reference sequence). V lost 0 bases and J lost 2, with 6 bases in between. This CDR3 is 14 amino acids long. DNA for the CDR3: TGTGCCACCAGCAGAGATCACCCCACAGATACGCAGTATTTT. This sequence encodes CATSRDHPTDTQYF.

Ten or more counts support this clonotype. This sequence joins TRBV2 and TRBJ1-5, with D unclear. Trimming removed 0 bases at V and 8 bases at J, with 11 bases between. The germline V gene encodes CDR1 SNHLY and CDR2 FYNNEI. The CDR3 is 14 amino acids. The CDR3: CASSEARQFEPQHF. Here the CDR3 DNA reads TGTGCCAGCAGTGAAGCGCGCCAGTTTGAGCCCCAGCATTTT.

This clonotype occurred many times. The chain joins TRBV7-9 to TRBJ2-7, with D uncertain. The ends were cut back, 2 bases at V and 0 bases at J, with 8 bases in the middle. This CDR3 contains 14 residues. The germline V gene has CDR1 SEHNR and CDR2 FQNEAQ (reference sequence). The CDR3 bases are TGTGCCAGCAGCTTAAGTCCAAGCTCCTACGAGCAGTACTTC. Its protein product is CASSLSPSSYEQYF.

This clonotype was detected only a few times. CDR3 coding DNA: TGCAGCGTTGACGGCAGGGCGGGCCAAGAGACCCAGTACTTC. Its translation is CSVDGRAGQETQYF. The V call is TRBV29-1, the J call TRBJ2-5; D possibly uses TRBD1 or TRBD2 (5 bases each). The CDR3 runs to 14 residues. The germline V and J ends were trimmed by 3 bases and 1 base, with 12 bases remaining between them. Germline loops: CDR1 SQVTM, CDR2 ANQGSEA.

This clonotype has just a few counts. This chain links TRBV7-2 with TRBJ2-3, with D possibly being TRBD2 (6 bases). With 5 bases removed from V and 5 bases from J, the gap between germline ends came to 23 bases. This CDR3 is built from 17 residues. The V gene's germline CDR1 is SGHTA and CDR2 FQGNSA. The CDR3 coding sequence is TGTGCCAGCAGCCCCCGACTAGGGTGGGGCCCAGGAGATACGCAGTATTTT. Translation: CASSPRLGWGPGDTQYF.